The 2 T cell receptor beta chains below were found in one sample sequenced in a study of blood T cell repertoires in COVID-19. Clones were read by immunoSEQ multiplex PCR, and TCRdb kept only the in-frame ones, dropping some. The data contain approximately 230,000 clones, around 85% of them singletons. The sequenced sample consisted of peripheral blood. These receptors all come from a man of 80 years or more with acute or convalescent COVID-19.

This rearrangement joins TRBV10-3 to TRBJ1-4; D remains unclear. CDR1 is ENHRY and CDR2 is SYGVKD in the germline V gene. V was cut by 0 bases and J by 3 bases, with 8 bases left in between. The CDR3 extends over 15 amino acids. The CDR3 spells CAISESGRPNEKLFF. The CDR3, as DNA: TGTGCCATCAGTGAGTCAGGGAGACCTAATGAAAAACTGTTTTTT.

CDR3 sequence reads: CASSFLQGHNTEAFF. CDR3 DNA: TGCGCCAGCAGCTTCCTACAGGGGCACAACACTGAAGCTTTCTTT. The chain recombines TRBV5-1 with TRBJ1-1; 7 positions agree with TRBD1. J was trimmed by 2 bases and V by 2 bases; bases with no gene match: 6. Germline V gene lookup returns CDR1 SGHRS and CDR2 YFSETQ. CDR3 length: 15 residues.